The 26 T cell receptor beta chains below all came from one sample that was sequenced in a study of shared clonotypes between healthy human individuals. Profiling relied on immunoSEQ multiplex PCR, and the TCRdb table lists in-frame clones only, not all of them. The repertoire has some 500,000 clones, 90% to 96% of them found once; the top ten carry approximately 0.06%. The sequenced material came from naive CD4+ T cells sorted from blood. As to subset: CD45RA+ positively selected. The receptors shown here come from a woman aged 25 to 39 in good health.

The gene calls are TRBV28 and TRBJ2-2; D is undetermined. The germline CDR1 and CDR2 sequences are MDHEN and SYDVKM. The CDR3 is 12 amino acids. Trimming left V 5 bases short and J 8 bases short, with 9 bases between. The CDR3 region is CASSPSIGELFF. The CDR3, as DNA: TGTGCCAGCAGTCCGTCAATTGGGGAGCTGTTTTTT. Complete variable domain (other parts from reference TRBV28 and TRBJ2-2): DVKVTQSSRYLVKRTGEKVFLECVQDMDHENMFWYRQDPGLGLRLIYFSYDVKMKEKGDIPEGYSVSREKKERFSLILESASTNQTSMYLCASSPSIGELFFGEGSRLTVL.

The chain uses TRBV7-6 and TRBJ2-5; D remains unclear. The CDR3 contains 14 residues. V was cut by 5 bases and J by 5 bases, with 15 bases left in between. Germline V gene data show CDR1 as SGHVS and CDR2 as FNYEAQ. CDR3 loop: CASSLAPVGETQYF. CDR3 in DNA: TGTGCCAGCAGCCTCGCCCCAGTGGGGGAGACCCAGTACTTC.

This chain joins TRBV28 and TRBJ2-1, with 11 bases matching TRBD2. Germline CDR1 and CDR2: MDHEN and SYDVKM. The CDR3 has 15 amino acids. The ends lost 7 bases at V and 8 bases at J; junction bases unmatched: 10. The CDR3: CASTLGGTSGHEQFF. In DNA, the CDR3 is TGTGCCAGCACGCTGGGAGGGACTAGCGGACATGAGCAGTTCTTC.

V is TRBV27 and J is TRBJ2-2; D call uncertain. CDR1 and CDR2 (germline): MNHEY, SMNVEV (reference sequence). Deletions cut 4 bases from V and 11 bases from J, with 14 bases between. This CDR3 region has 13 residues. The CDR3: CASSYYSPLELFF. CDR3 coding DNA: TGTGCCAGCAGTTATTACAGTCCCTTAGAGCTGTTTTTT.

The chain recombines TRBV7-2 with TRBJ2-1; possible D gene TRBD2, 6 bases. The CDR3 spans 16 residues. Trimming removed 4 bases from V and 2 bases from J, with 15 bases in between. CDR1 SGHTA and CDR2 FQGNSA come from the germline V gene. The CDR3, as DNA: TGTGCCAGCAGCTCTCAGTCGGGGGATCCCTACAATGAGCAGTTCTTC. It yields the protein CASSSQSGDPYNEQFF.

The rearrangement links TRBV7-8 to TRBJ2-5; 7 bases line up with TRBD1. The J call is uncertain, as TRBJ2-7 better fits the DNA end. CDR1 is SGHVS, CDR2 FQNEAQ, per germline. The CDR3 loop spans 15 amino acids. DNA of the CDR3: TGTGCCAGCAGCACCCGAGGGGGCCCTCGGGACGAGCAGTACTTC. It yields the protein CASSTRGGPRDEQYF.

In this sample, this clone turned up once. The genes are TRBV28 and TRBJ2-3; 16 bases align to TRBD2. This CDR3 region has 19 residues. V lost 4 bases, J lost 1 base, and 8 bases stayed unmatched. Germline V CDR1 and CDR2: MDHEN, SYDVKM. CDR3 sequence: CASSSPGLAGGLGTDTQYF. CDR3 bases: TGTGCCAGCAGTTCCCCGGGACTAGCGGGAGGGTTAGGCACAGATACGCAGTATTTT.

This clone was seen a single time. This chain uses TRBV7-3 with TRBJ2-2; D may be TRBD1 or TRBD2 (7 bases each). Looked up from germline, CDR1 is SGHTA and CDR2 is FQGTGA. This CDR3 region has 14 residues. The V end was cut by 5 bases, the J end by 7 bases, with 14 bases between. The CDR3 DNA is TGTGCCAGCAGCCCAGACAGGGAGGGCGGGGAGCTGTTTTTT. Translated: CASSPDREGGELFF.

J is TRBJ2-1 and V is TRBV19; 9 bases are shared with TRBD2. CDR3 size: 14 residues. Germline CDR1 and CDR2: LNHDA and SQIVND (reference sequence). The ends lost 7 bases at V and 2 bases at J; junction bases unmatched: 3. CDR3: CASMTSGTYNEQFF. As DNA, the CDR3 is TGTGCCAGTATGACTAGCGGAACCTACAATGAGCAGTTCTTC.

The CDR3 nucleotides read TGTGCCAGCAGCAAAGACGGGAACACTGAAGCTTTCTTT. Translating it yields CASSKDGNTEAFF. The chain employs TRBV7-2 and TRBJ1-1; D call uncertain. Trimming removed 5 bases from V and 1 base from J, with 8 bases in between. The CDR3 contains 13 residues. In germline, CDR1 is SGHTA, CDR2 FQGNSA.

The chain has TRBV4-1 and TRBJ2-1; 14 nucleotides match TRBD2. Trimming removed 3 bases from V and 10 bases from J; junction bases left unmatched: 8. Germline V CDR1 and CDR2: MGHRA, YSYEKL. The CDR3 has 16 residues. CDR3 residues: CASSHPGLAGEGEQFF. CDR3 sequence (DNA): TGCGCCAGCAGCCACCCGGGACTAGCGGGAGAAGGCGAGCAGTTCTTC.

The J gene is TRBJ1-4, the V gene TRBV2; D not certain. Germline loops: CDR1 SNHLY, CDR2 FYNNEI. V was cut by 10 bases and J by 8 bases, with 20 bases left in between. The CDR3 sequence is 14 residues long. Here the CDR3 DNA reads TGTGCCACCCGCGTTCAGGCCTTCCCGGAAAAACTGTTTTTT. Protein: CATRVQAFPEKLFF.

CDR3 protein: CASSPGDRDYEQYF. Written as DNA, the CDR3 is TGTGCCAGCTCACCGGGGGACAGGGACTACGAGCAGTACTTC. V gene TRBV18 combines with J gene TRBJ2-7; TRBD1 agrees at 9 bases. The CDR3 spans 14 residues. V lost 3 bases and J lost 3; bases outside the gene matches: 3. CDR1 and CDR2 from the germline V gene are KGHSH and LQKENI.

V usage is TRBV6-4 and J usage is TRBJ2-3; the D gene could be TRBD1 or TRBD2 (6 bases each). The V gene lost 2 bases and the J gene lost 3 bases, with 21 bases spanning the gap. The germline V gene has CDR1 MRHNA and CDR2 SNTAGT. There are 18 residues in the CDR3. The CDR3 loop is CASSDRPGAGHGTDTQYF. The CDR3 DNA follows: TGTGCCAGCAGTGACCGACCAGGGGCGGGGCATGGGACAGATACGCAGTATTTT.

The V call is TRBV5-1, the J call TRBJ2-7, with a possible D match to TRBD1 (6 bases). V was shortened by 8 bases and J by 3 bases, with 30 bases between the two germline ends. The germline V gene has CDR1 SGHRS and CDR2 YFSETQ. CDR3 length equals 18 residues. CDR3 DNA sequence: TGCGCCAGGATCCGACCCAGGGACACTACTGACAATTACTACGAGCAGTACTTC. Residues: CARIRPRDTTDNYYEQYF.

The CDR3 DNA sequence: TGTGCCAGCAGTTTAGACGGCGGGGGGGCTGGCATAAGGGGCTACACCTTC. Its protein product is CASSLDGGGAGIRGYTF. This chain joins TRBV28 and TRBJ1-2; perhaps TRBD1 as D (6 bases). V was pared by 2 bases and J by 8 bases, with 24 bases between. This CDR3 region has 17 residues. Germline lookup yields CDR1 MDHEN and CDR2 SYDVKM.

CDR3 residues: CASSQDSKSYNEQFF. The CDR3 nucleotides are TGTGCCAGCAGTCAAGACTCCAAATCCTACAATGAGCAGTTCTTC. This chain joins TRBV28 and TRBJ2-1, with D uncertain. The CDR3 spans 15 residues. Germline V lookup: CDR1 MDHEN, CDR2 SYDVKM. Between the trimmed V and J ends, which lost 5 bases and 1 base, there was a span of 12 bases.

The genes are TRBV9 and TRBJ2-7; the D gene is possibly TRBD2 (5 bases). V lost 0 bases and J lost 4, with 14 bases in between. This CDR3 spans 15 amino acids. CDR1 SGDLS and CDR2 YYNGEE come from the germline V gene. This chain's CDR3 is CASSVDWSSGYEQYF. In nucleotides, the CDR3 is TGTGCCAGCAGCGTAGATTGGTCCAGCGGATACGAGCAGTACTTC.

This rearrangement joins TRBV25-1 to TRBJ1-1, with 8 positions matching TRBD1. CDR3 length: 12 amino acids. CDR1 and CDR2 (germline): MGHDK, SYGVNS. V lost 5 bases, J lost 13 bases, and 9 bases stayed unmatched. CDR3: CASSMRQGYVFF. The CDR3 nucleotides are TGTGCCAGCAGTATGCGACAGGGGTATGTTTTCTTT.

The V gene is TRBV28, the J gene TRBJ2-7, with D perhaps TRBD1 (7 bases). The CDR3 has 17 residues. V was trimmed by 7 bases and J by 3 bases, leaving 25 bases between them. Germline V CDR1 and CDR2: MDHEN, SYDVKM. This CDR3 is CASTSAGQNRGRYEQYF. The CDR3 nucleotides are TGTGCCAGCACCAGTGCGGGACAGAACAGGGGACGCTACGAGCAGTACTTC.

The chain couples TRBV28 to TRBJ2-7; D unclear. CDR1 MDHEN and CDR2 SYDVKM come from the germline V gene. V was clipped by 5 bases and J by 3 bases, with 14 bases between them. The CDR3 has 14 residues. CDR3 sequence: CASSPQPTNYEQYF. The DNA of the CDR3 is TGTGCCAGCAGTCCCCAGCCAACCAACTACGAGCAGTACTTC.

The chain joins TRBV6-1 to TRBJ2-1, with D tentatively TRBD2 (6 bases). Trimming took off 4 bases at V and 7 bases at J, with 11 bases between the two ends. This CDR3 is 13 amino acids long. Germline V gene sequence: CDR1 MNHNS, CDR2 SASEGT. CDR3 in amino acids: CASSGGLRNEQFF. In DNA, the CDR3 is TGTGCCAGCAGTGGGGGACTTCGGAATGAGCAGTTCTTC.

This clone has only one observation. CDR3 sequence reads: CATSRGLAGGTDTQYF. The CDR3 DNA reads TGTGCCACCAGCAGGGGACTAGCGGGAGGTACAGATACGCAGTATTTT. The rearrangement joins TRBV15 to TRBJ2-3, with 15 nucleotides matching TRBD2. This CDR3 contains 16 residues. Germline V lookup: CDR1 LNHNV, CDR2 YYDKDF (reference sequence). V shed 3 bases, J shed 3 bases, and the junction held 1 base outside the gene matches.

The rearrangement uses TRBV9 and TRBJ2-1; D is uncertain. The V end lost 0 bases, the J end lost 4 bases, and 5 bases lay between the germline ends. Germline lookup yields CDR1 SGDLS and CDR2 YYNGEE. This CDR3 is 13 amino acids long. In DNA, the CDR3 is TGTGCCAGCAGCGTAGCGAGGTACAATGAGCAGTTCTTC. The encoded protein is CASSVARYNEQFF.

A word on this clone: The same CDR3 arises from other DNA sequences in this sample as well. The chain combines TRBV27 with TRBJ2-5; D unresolved. Germline values: CDR1 MNHEY, CDR2 SMNVEV (reference sequence). Between the trimmed V and J ends, which lost 6 bases and 5 bases, there was a span of 13 bases. There are 13 residues in the CDR3. CDR3 residues: CASSPPLRETQYF. The CDR3 nucleotides read TGTGCCAGCAGCCCCCCCTTGCGGGAGACCCAGTACTTC.

V gene TRBV5-1 combines with J gene TRBJ2-5, with 14 bases identical to TRBD2. The V and J ends lost 3 bases and 9 bases, in that order; junction bases with no gene match: 13. Germline-derived CDR1 and CDR2 are SGHRS and YFSETQ. The CDR3 has 17 residues. In DNA, the CDR3 is TGCGCCAGCAGCTCCGGAGCCCCGGGACTAGCGGGAGCATCCCAGTACTTC. Translating it yields CASSSGAPGLAGASQYF.